This T cell receptor beta chain was identified during a study of cytomegalovirus exposure and HLA in healthy donors. Study-level points and caveats: Presence/absence analyses treated sequencing depth as roughly uniform across donors.

The ends were cut back, 5 bases at V and 5 bases at J, with 13 bases in the middle. CDR1 is SGHVS, CDR2 FQNEAQ, per germline. This CDR3 has 14 residues. Primers for the PCR totalled 60 Vbeta and 13 Jbeta. Generated by immunoSEQ multiplex PCR, the TCRdb table keeps only in-frame clones and is missing some. This sample has nearly 65,000 clones, with approximately 73% found just once. On this clone itself: Antigen specificity is unknown.

Sequencing was performed on PBMCs. This rearrangement joins TRBV7-8 to TRBJ1-5; D is uncertain. The sequence was obtained from a man aged 45-60 years in good health and CMV-seronegative. For the CDR3, the DNA is TGTGCCAGCAGCCGCGTCTTAAATGATCAGCCCCAGCATTTT. Translated: CASSRVLNDQPQHF.